This T cell receptor (beta chain) was found in a study of blood T cell repertoires in COVID-19. Study information: Researchers got acute and convalescent COVID-19 samples from the United States, Italy and Spain.

The CDR3 runs to 18 residues. The V gene lost 4 bases and the J gene lost 0 bases, with 19 bases spanning the gap. Germline CDR1 and CDR2: LNHDA and SQIVND (reference sequence). How the authors handled the data: By means of reference gene primer amplification, nucleated cell counts were estimated. Repertoires were generated with immunoSEQ multiplex PCR, while TCRdb's copy carries only in-frame clones and drops some. D and trimming come from the DNA, and the V and J calls and clone size come from that table. The data contain around 210,000 clones, 70% to 90% of them singletons. Followed over time, Seattle patients had been enrolled while infection was active.

The J gene is TRBJ1-3, the V gene TRBV19; the D gene is possibly TRBD1 (6 bases). The sequence derives from a man aged 50-60 years with COVID-19, enrolled during active disease. The sequenced sample consisted of peripheral blood. In DNA, the CDR3 is TGTGCCAGTAGTACGCGATTGACCGGGACAAGCTCTGGAAACACCATATATTTT. As protein: CASSTRLTGTSSGNTIYF.